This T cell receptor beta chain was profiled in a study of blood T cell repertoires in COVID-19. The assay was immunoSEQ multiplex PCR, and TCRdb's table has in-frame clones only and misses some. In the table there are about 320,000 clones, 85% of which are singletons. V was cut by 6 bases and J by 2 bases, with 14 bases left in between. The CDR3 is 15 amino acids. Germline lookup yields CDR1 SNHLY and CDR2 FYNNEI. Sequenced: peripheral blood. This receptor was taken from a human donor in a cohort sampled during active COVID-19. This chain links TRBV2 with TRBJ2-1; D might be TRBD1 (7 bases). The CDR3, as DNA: TGTGCCAGCAGGGACAGGAGGGGAACCTACAATGAGCAGTTCTTC. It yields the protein CASRDRRGTYNEQFF.